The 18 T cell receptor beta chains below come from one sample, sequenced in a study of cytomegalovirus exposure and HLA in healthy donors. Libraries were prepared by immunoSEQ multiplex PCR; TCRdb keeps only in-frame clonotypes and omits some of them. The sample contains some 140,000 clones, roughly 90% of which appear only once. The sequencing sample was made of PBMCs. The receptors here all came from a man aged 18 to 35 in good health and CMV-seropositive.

For the CDR3, the DNA is TGTGCCAGCAGTTACGGCGCGGCCTCCTACAATGAGCAGTTCTTC. It encodes CASSYGAASYNEQFF. The chain has TRBV6-5 and TRBJ2-1; D unresolved. CDR1 is MNHEY, CDR2 SVGAGI, per germline. This CDR3 spans 15 amino acids. Deletions cut 2 bases from V and 0 bases from J, with 8 bases between.

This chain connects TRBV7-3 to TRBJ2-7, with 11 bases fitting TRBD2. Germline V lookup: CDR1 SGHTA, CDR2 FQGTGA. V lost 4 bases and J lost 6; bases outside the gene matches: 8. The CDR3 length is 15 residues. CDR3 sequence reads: CASSSYSGRAVEQYF. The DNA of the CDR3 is TGTGCCAGCAGCTCCTATAGCGGGAGGGCTGTCGAGCAGTACTTC.

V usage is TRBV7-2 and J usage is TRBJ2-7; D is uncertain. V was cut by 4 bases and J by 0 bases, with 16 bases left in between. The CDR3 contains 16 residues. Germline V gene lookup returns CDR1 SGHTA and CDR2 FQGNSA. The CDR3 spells CASSSYGSSSSYEQYF. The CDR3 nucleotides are TGTGCCAGCAGCTCCTACGGTAGCTCTAGCTCCTACGAGCAGTACTTC.

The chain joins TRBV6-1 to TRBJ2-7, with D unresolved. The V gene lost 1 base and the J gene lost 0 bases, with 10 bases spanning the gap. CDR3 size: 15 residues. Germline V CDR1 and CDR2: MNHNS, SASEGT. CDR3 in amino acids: CASSEVPRSSYEQYF. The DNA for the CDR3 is TGTGCCAGCAGTGAAGTACCGCGAAGCTCCTACGAGCAGTACTTC.

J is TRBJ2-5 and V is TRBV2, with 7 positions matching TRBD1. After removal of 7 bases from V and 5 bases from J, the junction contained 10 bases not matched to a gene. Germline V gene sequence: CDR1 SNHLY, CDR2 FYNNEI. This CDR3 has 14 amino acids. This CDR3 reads CASISGGERETQYF. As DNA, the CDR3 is TGTGCCAGCATCTCAGGGGGTGAACGGGAGACCCAGTACTTC.

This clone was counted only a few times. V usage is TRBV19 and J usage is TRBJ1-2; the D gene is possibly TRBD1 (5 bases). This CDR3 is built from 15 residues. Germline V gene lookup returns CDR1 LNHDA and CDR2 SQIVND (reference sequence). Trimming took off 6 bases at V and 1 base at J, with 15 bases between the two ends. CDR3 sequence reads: CASRMADGGNYGYTF. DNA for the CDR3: TGTGCCAGTAGAATGGCGGACGGGGGTAACTATGGCTACACCTTC.

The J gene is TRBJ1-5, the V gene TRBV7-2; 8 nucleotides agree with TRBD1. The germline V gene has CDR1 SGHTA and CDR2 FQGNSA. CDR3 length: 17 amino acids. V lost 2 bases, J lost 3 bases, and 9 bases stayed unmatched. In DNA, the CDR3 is TGTGCCAGCAGCTTAACCGCTGGGACAGGCAACAATCAGCCCCAGCATTTT. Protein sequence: CASSLTAGTGNNQPQHF. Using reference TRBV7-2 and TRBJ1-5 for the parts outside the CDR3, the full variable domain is GAGVSQSPSNKVTEKGKDVELRCDPISGHTALYWYRQSLGQGLEFLIYFQGNSAPDKSGLPSDRFSAERTGGSVSTLTIQRTQQEDSAVYLCASSLTAGTGNNQPQHFGDGTRLSIL.

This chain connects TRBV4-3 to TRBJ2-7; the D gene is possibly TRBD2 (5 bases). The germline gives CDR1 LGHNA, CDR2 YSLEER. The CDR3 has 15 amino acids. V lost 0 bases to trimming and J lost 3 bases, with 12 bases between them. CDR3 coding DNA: TGCGCCAGCAGCCAAGAAGCGGACTCCATCTACGAGCAGTACTTC. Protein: CASSQEADSIYEQYF.

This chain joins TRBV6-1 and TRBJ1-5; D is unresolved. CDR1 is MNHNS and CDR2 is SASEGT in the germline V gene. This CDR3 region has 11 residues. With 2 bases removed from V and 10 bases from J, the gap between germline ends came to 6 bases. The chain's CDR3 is CASSELSPQHF. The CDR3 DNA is TGTGCCAGCAGTGAACTGAGTCCCCAGCATTTT.

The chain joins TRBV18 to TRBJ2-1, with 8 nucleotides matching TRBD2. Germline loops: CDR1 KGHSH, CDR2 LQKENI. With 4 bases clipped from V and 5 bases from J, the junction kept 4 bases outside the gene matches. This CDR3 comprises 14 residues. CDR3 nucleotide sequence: TGTGCCAGCTCACGTTCGGGAGGGAACAATGAGCAGTTCTTC. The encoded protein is CASSRSGGNNEQFF.

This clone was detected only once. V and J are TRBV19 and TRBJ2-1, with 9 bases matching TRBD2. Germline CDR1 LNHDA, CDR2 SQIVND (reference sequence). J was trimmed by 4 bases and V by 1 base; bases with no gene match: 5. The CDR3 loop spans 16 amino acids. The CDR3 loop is CASSIASGGTYNEQFF. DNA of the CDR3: TGTGCCAGTAGTATAGCGAGCGGGGGGACGTACAATGAGCAGTTCTTC.

The CDR3 sequence is CASSLQGVQETQYF. CDR3 DNA: TGTGCCAGCAGCTTGCAAGGGGTTCAAGAGACCCAGTACTTC. The chain carries TRBV5-6 and TRBJ2-5; tentatively, D is TRBD1 (5 bases). Germline CDR1 SGHDT, CDR2 YYEEEE. Trimming removed 1 base at V and 2 bases at J, with 9 bases between. The CDR3 is 14 amino acids.

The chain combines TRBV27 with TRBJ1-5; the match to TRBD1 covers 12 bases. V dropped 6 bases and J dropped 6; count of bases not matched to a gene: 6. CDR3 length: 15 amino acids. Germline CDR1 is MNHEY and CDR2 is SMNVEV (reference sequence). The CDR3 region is CASSLGTGGRQPQHF. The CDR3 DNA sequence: TGTGCCAGCAGCCTCGGGACAGGGGGCCGTCAGCCCCAGCATTTT.

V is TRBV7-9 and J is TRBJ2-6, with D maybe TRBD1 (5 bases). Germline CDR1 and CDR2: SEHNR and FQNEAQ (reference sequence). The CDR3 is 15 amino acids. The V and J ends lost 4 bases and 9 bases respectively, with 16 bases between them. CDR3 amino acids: CASSSNHRRNNVLTF. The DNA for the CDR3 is TGTGCCAGCAGCTCAAATCACAGGCGTAACAACGTCCTGACTTTC.

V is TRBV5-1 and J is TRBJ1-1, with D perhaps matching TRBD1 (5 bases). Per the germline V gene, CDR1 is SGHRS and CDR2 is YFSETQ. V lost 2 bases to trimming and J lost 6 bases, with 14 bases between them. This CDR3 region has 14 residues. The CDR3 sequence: CASSFQEGLSEAFF. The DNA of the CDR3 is TGCGCCAGCAGCTTCCAGGAGGGGCTCTCTGAAGCTTTCTTT.

As DNA, the CDR3 is TGCGCCAGCAGCGCTAGCGCGCACTCTGGGGCCAACGTCCTGACTTTC. Residues: CASSASAHSGANVLTF. This chain links TRBV5-1 with TRBJ2-6, with a possible D match to TRBD2 (6 bases). This CDR3 comprises 16 residues. V was trimmed by 4 bases and J by 0 bases, leaving 11 bases between them. CDR1 and CDR2 from the germline V gene are SGHRS and YFSETQ.

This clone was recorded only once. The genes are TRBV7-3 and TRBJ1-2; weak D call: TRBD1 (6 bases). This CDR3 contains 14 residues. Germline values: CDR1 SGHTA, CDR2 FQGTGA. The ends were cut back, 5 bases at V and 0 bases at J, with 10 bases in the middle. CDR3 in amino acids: CASSPGQPNYGYTF. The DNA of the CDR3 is TGTGCCAGCAGCCCCGGACAGCCTAACTATGGCTACACCTTC.

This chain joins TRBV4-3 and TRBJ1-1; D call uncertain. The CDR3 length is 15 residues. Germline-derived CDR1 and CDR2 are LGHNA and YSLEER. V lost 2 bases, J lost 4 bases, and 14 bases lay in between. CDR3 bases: TGCGCCAGCAGCCAACCGGGATCGGGAGGCACTGAAGCTTTCTTT. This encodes CASSQPGSGGTEAFF.